The rows below give T cell receptor beta chains drawn from one sample of a study of T-cell reconstitution after alpha-beta-depleted transplantation in children. In TCRdb, the PCR reads were re-called with MiXCR into one record per CDR3 protein. The table has fewer than 700,000 distinct CDR3 sequences, more than 20% seen once. Here the sequenced sample was PBMCs, mostly from graft donor cells, taken 360 days after TCRalphabeta/CD19-depleted stem cell transplant. All receptors derive from a boy younger than two who had a stem cell transplant for acute myeloid leukemia, so the T cells may come from the graft donor. Each CDR3 is given without its conserved first and last residue. Fields, in order: CDR3 length, V gene, J gene, D gene, CDR3 protein. D genes are given only for firm matches.

len: 13; v_gene: TRBV28; j_gene: TRBJ2-5; d_gene: -; CDR3aa: ASNDGRKVQETQY
len: 13; v_gene: TRBV9; j_gene: TRBJ2-7; d_gene: -; CDR3aa: ASSPRLQSSYEQY
len: 12; v_gene: TRBV7-9; j_gene: TRBJ2-3; d_gene: TRBD1; CDR3aa: ASSTGQEVDTQY
len: 14; v_gene: TRBV4-2; j_gene: TRBJ1-6; d_gene: -; CDR3aa: ASSQRIEGGNSPLH
len: 14; v_gene: TRBV12-3/TRBV12-4; j_gene: TRBJ2-1; d_gene: -; CDR3aa: ASRSLVGGQSYEQF
len: 13; v_gene: TRBV7-2; j_gene: TRBJ1-1; d_gene: -; CDR3aa: ASSLEGPRNTEAF
len: 11; v_gene: TRBV5-1; j_gene: TRBJ1-1; d_gene: -; CDR3aa: ASSSGGDTEAF
len: 11; v_gene: TRBV6-2/TRBV6-3; j_gene: TRBJ2-7; d_gene: -; CDR3aa: ASLRGSAYEQY
len: 13; v_gene: TRBV10-2; j_gene: TRBJ1-2; d_gene: -; CDR3aa: ASSERAPANYGYT
len: 13; v_gene: TRBV15; j_gene: TRBJ2-2; d_gene: TRBD1; CDR3aa: ATEPGQGNTGELF